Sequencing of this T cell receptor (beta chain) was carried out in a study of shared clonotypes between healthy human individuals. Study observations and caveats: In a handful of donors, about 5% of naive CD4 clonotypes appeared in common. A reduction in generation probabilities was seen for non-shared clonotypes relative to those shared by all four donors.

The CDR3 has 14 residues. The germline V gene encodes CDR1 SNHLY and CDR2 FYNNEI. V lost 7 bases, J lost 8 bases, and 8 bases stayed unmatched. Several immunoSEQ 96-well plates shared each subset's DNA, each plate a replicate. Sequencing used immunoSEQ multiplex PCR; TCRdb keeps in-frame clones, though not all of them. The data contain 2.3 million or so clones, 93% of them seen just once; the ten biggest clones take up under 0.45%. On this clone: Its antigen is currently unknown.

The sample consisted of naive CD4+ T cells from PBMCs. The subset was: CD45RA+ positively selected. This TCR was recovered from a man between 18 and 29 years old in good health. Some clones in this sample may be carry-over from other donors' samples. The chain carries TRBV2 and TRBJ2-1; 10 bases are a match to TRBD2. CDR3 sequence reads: CASTGGLAGDEQFF. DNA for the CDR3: TGTGCCAGCACCGGCGGGCTAGCGGGAGATGAGCAGTTCTTC.